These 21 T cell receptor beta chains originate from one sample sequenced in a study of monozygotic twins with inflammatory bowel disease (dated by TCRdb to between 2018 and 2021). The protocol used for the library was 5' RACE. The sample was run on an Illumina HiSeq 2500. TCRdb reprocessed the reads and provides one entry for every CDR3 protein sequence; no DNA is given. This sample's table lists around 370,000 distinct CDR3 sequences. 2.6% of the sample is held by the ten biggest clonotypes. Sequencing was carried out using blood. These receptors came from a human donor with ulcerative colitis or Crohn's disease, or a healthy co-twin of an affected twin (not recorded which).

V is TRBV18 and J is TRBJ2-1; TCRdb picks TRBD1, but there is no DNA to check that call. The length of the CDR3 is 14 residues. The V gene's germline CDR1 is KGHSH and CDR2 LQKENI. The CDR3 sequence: CASSPGQTTDEQFF.

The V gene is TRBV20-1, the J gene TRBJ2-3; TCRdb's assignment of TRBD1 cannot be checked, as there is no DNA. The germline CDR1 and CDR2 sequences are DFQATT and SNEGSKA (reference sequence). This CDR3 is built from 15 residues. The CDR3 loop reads CSATRTAGVTDTQYF.

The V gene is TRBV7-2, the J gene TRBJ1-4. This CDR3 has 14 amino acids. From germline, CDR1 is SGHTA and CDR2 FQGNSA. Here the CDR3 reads CASSFGGRSEKLFF.

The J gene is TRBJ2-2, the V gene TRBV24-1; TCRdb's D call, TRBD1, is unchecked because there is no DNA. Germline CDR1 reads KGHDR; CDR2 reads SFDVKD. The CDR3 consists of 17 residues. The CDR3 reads CATSEARAPVTTGELFF.

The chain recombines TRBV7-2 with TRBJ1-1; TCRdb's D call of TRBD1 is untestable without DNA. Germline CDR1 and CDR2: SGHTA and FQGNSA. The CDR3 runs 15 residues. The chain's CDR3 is CASSARGSPNTEAFF.

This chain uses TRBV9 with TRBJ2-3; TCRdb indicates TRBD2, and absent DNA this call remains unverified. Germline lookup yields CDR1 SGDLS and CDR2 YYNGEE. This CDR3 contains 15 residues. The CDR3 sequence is CASSPGGGITDTQYF.

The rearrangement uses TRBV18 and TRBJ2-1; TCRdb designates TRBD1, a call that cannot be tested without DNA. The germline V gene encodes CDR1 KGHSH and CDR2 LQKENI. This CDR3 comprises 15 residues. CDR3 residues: CASSPRQELYNEQFF.

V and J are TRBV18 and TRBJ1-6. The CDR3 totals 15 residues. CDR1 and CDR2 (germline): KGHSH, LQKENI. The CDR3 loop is CASSQSQRNNSPLHF.

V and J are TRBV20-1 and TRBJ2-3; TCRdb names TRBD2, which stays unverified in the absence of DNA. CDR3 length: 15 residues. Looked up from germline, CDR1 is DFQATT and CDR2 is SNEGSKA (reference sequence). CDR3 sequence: CSARDAGGSPDTQYF.

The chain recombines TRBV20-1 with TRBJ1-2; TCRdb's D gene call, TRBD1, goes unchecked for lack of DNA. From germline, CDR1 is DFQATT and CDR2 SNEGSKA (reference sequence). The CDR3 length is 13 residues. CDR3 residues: CSAKPRQGGGYTF.

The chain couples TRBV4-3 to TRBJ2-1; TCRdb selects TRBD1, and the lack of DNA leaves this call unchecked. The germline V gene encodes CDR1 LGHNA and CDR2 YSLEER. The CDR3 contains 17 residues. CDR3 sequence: CASSQDPETGEYNEQFF.

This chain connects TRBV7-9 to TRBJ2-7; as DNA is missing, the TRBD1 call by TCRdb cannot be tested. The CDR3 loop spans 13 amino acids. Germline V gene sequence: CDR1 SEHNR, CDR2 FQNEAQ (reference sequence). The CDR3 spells CASSPLGGYEQYF.

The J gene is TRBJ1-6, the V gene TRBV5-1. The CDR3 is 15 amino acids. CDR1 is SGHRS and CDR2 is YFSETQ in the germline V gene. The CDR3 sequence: CASSLGSESHSPLHF.

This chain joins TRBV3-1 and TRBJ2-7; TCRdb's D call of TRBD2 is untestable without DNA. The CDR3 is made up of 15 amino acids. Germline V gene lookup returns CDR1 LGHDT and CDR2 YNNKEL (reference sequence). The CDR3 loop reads CASSPELAGSYEQYF.

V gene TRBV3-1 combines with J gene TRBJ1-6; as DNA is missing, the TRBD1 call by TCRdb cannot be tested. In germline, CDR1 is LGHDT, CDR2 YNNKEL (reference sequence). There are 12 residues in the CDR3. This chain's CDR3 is CASRADTLALHF.

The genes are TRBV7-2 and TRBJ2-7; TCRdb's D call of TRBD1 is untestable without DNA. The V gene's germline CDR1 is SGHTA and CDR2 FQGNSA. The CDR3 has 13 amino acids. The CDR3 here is CASSSRRGYEQYF.

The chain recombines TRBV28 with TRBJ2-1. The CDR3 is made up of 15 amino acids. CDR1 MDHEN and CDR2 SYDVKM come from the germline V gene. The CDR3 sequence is CASSLMDAAINEQFF.

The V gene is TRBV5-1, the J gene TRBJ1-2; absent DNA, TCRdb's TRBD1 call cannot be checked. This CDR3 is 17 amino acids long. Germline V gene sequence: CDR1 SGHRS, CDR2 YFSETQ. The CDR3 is CASSSLQGSWQIYGYTF.

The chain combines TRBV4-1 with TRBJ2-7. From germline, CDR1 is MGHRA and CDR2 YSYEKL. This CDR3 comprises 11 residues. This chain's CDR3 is CASSQVGEQYF.

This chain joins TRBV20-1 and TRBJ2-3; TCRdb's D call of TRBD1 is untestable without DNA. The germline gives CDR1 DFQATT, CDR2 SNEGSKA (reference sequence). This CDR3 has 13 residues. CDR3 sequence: CSALWGRLDAQYF.

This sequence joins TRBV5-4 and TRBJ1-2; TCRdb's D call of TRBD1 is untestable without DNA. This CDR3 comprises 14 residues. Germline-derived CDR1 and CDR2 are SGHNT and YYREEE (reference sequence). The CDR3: CASSGGSGTFGYTF.